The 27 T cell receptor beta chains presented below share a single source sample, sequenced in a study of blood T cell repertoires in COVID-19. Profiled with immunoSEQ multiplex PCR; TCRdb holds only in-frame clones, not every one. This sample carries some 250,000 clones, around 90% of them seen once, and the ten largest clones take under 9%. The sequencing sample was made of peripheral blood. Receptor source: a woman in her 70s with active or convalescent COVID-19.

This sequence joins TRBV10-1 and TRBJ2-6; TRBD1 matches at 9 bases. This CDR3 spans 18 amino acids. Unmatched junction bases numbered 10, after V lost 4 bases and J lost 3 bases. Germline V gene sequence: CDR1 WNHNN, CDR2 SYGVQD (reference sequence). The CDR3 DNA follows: TGCGCCAGCAGTGCCCCCGACAGGGGGTGGTGTGGGGCCAACGTCCTGACTTTC. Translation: CASSAPDRGWCGANVLTF.

CDR3: CASSLSGRSSGYTF. The CDR3 DNA reads as TGTGCCAGCAGCTTAAGTGGGCGCTCCTCTGGCTACACCTTC. The chain recombines TRBV11-2 with TRBJ1-2; D unclear. The CDR3 has 14 residues. From germline, CDR1 is SGHAT and CDR2 FQNNGV. Trimming shortened V by 2 bases and J by 7 bases, and 14 bases separated the two germline ends.

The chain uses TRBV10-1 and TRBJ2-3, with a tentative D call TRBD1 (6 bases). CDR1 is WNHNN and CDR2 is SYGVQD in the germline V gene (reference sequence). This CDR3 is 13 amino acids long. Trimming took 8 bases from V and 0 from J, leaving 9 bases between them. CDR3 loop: CASADSSTDTQYF. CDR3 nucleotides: TGCGCCAGCGCGGACAGTAGCACAGATACGCAGTATTTT.

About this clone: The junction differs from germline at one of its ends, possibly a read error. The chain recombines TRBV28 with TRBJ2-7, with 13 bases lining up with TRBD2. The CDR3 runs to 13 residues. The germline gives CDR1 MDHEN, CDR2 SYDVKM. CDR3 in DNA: TGTGCCAGCAGTCGTTCACTAGCGGGGGGGCCTATCTTC. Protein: CASSRSLAGGPIF.

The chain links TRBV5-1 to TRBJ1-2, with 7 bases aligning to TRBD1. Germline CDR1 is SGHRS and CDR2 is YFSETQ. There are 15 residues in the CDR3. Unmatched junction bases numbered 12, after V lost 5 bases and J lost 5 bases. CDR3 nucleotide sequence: TGCGCCAGCAGTCGAACGGGACAGTCAAATTATGGCTACACCTTC. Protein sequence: CASSRTGQSNYGYTF.

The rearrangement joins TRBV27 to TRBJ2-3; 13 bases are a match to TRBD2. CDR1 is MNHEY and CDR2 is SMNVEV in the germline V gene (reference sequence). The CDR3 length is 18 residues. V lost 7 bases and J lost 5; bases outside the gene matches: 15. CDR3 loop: CASKKWPTSGGGRDTQYF. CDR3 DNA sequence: TGTGCCAGCAAAAAATGGCCTACTAGCGGGGGGGGTAGAGATACGCAGTATTTT.

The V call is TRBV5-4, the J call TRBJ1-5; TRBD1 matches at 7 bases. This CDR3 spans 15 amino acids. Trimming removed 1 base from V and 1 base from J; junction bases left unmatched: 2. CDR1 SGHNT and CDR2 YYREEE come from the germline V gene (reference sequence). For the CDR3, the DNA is TGTGCCAGCAGCTTGCAGGGGGAGAGCAATCAGCCCCAGCATTTT. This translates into CASSLQGESNQPQHF. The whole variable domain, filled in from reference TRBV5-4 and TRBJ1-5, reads ETGVTQSPTHLIKTRGQQVTLRCSSQSGHNTVSWYQQALGQGPQFIFQYYREEENGRGNFPPRFSGLQFPNYSSELNVNALELDDSALYLCASSLQGESNQPQHFGDGTRLSIL.

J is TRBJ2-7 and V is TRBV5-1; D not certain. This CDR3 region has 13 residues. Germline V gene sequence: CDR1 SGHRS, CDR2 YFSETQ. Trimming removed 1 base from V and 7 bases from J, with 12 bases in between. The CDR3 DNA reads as TGCGCCAGCAGCTTGAGGTCGGTCGGGGAGCAGTACTTC. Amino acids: CASSLRSVGEQYF. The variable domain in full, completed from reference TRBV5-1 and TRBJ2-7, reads KAGVTQTPRYLIKTRGQQVTLSCSPISGHRSVSWYQQTPGQGLQFLFEYFSETQRNKGNFPGRFSGRQFSNSRSEMNVSTLELGDSALYLCASSLRSVGEQYFGPGTRLTVT.

CDR3 sequence reads: CASSQATQSYGYTF. CDR3 sequence (DNA): TGCGCCAGCAGCCAAGCTACACAGAGCTATGGCTACACCTTC. The rearrangement joins TRBV4-3 to TRBJ1-2; D is unresolved. Germline V lookup: CDR1 LGHNA, CDR2 YSLEER. Trimming took off 1 base at V and 4 bases at J, with 10 bases between the two ends. The CDR3 is 14 residues long.

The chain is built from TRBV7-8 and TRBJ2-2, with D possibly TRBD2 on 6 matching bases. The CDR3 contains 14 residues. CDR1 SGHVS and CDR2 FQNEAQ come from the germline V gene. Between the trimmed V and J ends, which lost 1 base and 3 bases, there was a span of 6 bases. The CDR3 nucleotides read TGTGCCAGCAGCTTAGGGGGGGACACCGGGGAGCTGTTTTTT. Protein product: CASSLGGDTGELFF.

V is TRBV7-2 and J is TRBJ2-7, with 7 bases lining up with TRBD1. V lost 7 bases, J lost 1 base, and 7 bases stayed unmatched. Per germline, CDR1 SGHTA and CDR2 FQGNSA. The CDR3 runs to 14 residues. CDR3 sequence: CASTGTVVSYEQYF. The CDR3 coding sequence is TGTGCCAGCACCGGGACAGTAGTTTCCTACGAGCAGTACTTC.

CDR3 sequence (DNA): TGCAGCGTTTCCCGGACTGGCGACCAGCCCCAGCATTTT. It yields the protein CSVSRTGDQPQHF. This rearrangement joins TRBV29-1 to TRBJ1-5; D is unresolved. In germline, CDR1 is SQVTM, CDR2 ANQGSEA. The CDR3 is 13 residues long. The V end lost 5 bases, the J end lost 7 bases, and 15 bases lay between the germline ends.

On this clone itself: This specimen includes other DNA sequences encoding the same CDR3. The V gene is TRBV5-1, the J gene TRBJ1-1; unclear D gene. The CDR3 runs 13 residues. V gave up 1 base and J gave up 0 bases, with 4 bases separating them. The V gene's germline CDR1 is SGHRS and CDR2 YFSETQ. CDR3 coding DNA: TGCGCCAGCAGCTTGACTATGAACACTGAAGCTTTCTTT. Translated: CASSLTMNTEAFF. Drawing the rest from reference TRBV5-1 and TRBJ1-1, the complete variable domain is KAGVTQTPRYLIKTRGQQVTLSCSPISGHRSVSWYQQTPGQGLQFLFEYFSETQRNKGNFPGRFSGRQFSNSRSEMNVSTLELGDSALYLCASSLTMNTEAFFGQGTRLTVV.

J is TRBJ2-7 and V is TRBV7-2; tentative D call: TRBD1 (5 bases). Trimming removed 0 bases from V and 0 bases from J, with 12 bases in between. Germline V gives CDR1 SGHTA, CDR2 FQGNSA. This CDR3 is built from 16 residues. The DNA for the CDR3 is TGTGCCAGCAGCTTAGCGGGGCAGGAGAGCTCCTACGAGCAGTACTTC. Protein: CASSLAGQESSYEQYF.

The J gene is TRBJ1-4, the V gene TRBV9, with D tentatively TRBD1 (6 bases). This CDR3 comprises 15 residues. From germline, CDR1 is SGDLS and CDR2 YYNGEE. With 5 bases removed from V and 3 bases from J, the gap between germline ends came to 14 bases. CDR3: CASSAGGASNEKLFF. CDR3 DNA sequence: TGTGCCAGCAGTGCGGGGGGGGCTTCTAATGAAAAACTGTTTTTT.

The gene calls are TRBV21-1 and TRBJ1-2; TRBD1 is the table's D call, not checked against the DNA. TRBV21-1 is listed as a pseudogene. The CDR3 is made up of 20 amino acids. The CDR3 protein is CASSNLMVPGQGPPPYGYTF. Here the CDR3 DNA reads TGTGCCAGCAGCAATCTTATGGTTCCGGGACAGGGTCCTCCCCCATATGGCTACACCTTC.

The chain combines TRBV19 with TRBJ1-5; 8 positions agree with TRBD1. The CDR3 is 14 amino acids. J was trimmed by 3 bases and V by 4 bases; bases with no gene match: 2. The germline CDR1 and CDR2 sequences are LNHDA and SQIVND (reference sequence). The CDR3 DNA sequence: TGTGCCAGTAGTAGGACAGGGTCCAATCAGCCCCAGCATTTT. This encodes CASSRTGSNQPQHF. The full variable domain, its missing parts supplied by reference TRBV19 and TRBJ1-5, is DGGITQSPKYLFRKEGQNVTLSCEQNLNHDAMYWYRQDPGQGLRLIYYSQIVNDFQKGDIAEGYSVSREKKESFPLTVTSAQKNPTAFYLCASSRTGSNQPQHFGDGTRLSIL.

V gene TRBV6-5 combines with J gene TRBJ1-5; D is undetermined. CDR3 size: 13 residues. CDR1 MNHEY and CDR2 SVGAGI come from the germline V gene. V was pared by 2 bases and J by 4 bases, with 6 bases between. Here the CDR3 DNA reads TGTGCCAGCAGTTACAGGAGTAATCAGCCCCAGCATTTT. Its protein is CASSYRSNQPQHF.

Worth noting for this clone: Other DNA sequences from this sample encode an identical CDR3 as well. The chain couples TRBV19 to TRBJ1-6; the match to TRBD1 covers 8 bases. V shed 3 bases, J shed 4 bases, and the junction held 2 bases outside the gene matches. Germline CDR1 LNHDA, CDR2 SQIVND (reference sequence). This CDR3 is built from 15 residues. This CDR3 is CASSIDRGYNSPLHF. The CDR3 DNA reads TGTGCCAGTAGTATCGACAGGGGATATAATTCACCCCTCCACTTT.

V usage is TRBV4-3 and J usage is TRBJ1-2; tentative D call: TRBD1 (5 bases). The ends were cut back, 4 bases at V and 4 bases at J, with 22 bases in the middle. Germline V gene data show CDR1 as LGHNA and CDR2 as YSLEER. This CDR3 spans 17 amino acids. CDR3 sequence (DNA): TGCGCCAGCAGCCCCGGTCGACAGCCCCCAAGGAGCTATGGCTACACCTTC. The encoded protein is CASSPGRQPPRSYGYTF.

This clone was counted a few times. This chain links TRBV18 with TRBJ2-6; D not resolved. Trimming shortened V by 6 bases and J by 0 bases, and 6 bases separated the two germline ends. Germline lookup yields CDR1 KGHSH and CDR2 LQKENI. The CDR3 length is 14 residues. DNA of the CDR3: TGTGCCAGCTCCCCCAGCTCTGGGGCCAACGTCCTGACTTTC. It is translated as CASSPSSGANVLTF.

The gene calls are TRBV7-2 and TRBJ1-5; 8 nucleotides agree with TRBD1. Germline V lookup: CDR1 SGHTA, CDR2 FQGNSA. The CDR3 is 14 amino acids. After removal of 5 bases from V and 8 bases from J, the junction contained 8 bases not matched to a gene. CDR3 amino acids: CASSIRQGREPQHF. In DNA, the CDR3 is TGTGCCAGCAGCATACGACAGGGGAGGGAGCCCCAGCATTTT.

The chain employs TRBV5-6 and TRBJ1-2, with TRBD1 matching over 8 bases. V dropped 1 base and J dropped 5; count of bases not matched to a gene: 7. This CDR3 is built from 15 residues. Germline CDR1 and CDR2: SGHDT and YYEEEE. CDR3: CASSLSDRDLYGYTF. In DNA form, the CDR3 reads TGTGCCAGCAGCTTGTCGGACAGGGATTTGTATGGCTACACCTTC.

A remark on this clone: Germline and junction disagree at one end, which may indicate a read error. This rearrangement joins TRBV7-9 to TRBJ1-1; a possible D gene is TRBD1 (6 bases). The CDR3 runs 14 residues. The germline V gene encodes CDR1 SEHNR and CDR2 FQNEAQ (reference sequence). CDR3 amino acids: CASTLGGGILEAFF. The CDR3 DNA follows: TGTGCCAGCACCTTAGGGGGGGGAATCCTTGAAGCTTTCTTT.

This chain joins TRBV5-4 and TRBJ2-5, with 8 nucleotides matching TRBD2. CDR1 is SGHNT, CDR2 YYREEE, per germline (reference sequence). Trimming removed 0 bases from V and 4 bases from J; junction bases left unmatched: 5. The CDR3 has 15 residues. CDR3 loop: CASSLARGVRETQYF. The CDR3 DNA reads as TGTGCCAGCAGCTTGGCGCGGGGGGTTCGAGAGACCCAGTACTTC.

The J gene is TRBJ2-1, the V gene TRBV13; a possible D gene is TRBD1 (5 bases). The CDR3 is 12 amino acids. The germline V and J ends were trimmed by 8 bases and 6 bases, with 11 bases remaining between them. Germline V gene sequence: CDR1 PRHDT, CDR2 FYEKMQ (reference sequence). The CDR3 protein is CASGTGINEQFF. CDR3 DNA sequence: TGTGCCAGCGGCACAGGTATCAATGAGCAGTTCTTC.

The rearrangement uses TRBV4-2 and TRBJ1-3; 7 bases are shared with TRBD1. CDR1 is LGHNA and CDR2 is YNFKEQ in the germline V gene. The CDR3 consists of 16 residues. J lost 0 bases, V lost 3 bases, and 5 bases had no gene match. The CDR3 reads CASSQTGLTSGNTIYF. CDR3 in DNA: TGTGCCAGCAGCCAGACAGGGTTAACCTCTGGAAACACCATATATTTT.